These T cell receptor beta chains were read from a single sample in a study of technical replicates of blood from several donors. Profiled with immunoSEQ multiplex PCR; TCRdb holds only in-frame clones, not every one. The repertoire includes about 80,000 clones, roughly 90% of them detected once, and 0.41% sits in the top ten. The sequenced sample was T cells isolated from PBMCs. Receptors were obtained from a human donor in good health. Each CDR3 is given with its conserved first and last residue. The order of the fields is V gene, J gene, D gene, CDR3 protein, CDR3 DNA. The D gene is left open where the match is weak.

TRBV7-6,TRBJ2-7,TRBD2,CASSSGGAYEQYF,TGTGCCAGCAGCTCGGGAGGGGCGTACGAGCAGTACTTC
TRBV27,TRBJ2-2,NA,CASSFGLIGELFF,TGTGCCAGCAGTTTCGGACTGATCGGGGAGCTGTTTTTT
TRBV27,TRBJ2-7,TRBD2,CASSLSRGRPDEQYF,TGTGCCAGCAGTTTATCGCGCGGGAGGCCCGACGAGCAGTACTTC
TRBV27,TRBJ2-7,NA,CASRQGQWLNEQYF,TGTGCCAGCAGACAAGGACAGTGGCTGAACGAGCAGTACTTC
TRBV7-3,TRBJ1-1,NA,CASSSRVDTEAFF,TGTGCCAGCAGCTCCAGGGTAGACACTGAAGCTTTCTTT
TRBV5-4,TRBJ2-3,NA,CASSLNRPTDTQYF,TGTGCCAGCAGCCTGAACAGACCCACAGATACGCAGTATTTT
TRBV6-1,TRBJ1-5,TRBD1,CASSRTGVDLLPQHF,TGTGCCAGCAGCCGGACAGGGGTGGATTTGTTGCCCCAGCATTTT
TRBV9,TRBJ2-7,TRBD2,CASSPNQPGGTYEQYF,TGTGCCAGCAGCCCTAATCAACCGGGAGGAACCTACGAGCAGTACTTC
TRBV29-1,TRBJ1-2,NA,CSVEDRSSYGYTF,TGCAGCGTTGAAGATCGGAGTAGCTATGGCTACACCTTC
TRBV5-1,TRBJ1-2,TRBD1,CASSQGTGGLHYGYTF,TGCGCCAGCAGCCAAGGTACAGGGGGCCTTCACTATGGCTACACCTTC
TRBV4-2,TRBJ2-2,NA,CASSPRLLAGELFF,TGTGCCAGCAGCCCTCGACTGCTCGCCGGGGAGCTGTTTTTT
TRBV20-1,TRBJ2-7,NA,CSATGYEQYF,TGCAGTGCTACAGGGTACGAGCAGTACTTC